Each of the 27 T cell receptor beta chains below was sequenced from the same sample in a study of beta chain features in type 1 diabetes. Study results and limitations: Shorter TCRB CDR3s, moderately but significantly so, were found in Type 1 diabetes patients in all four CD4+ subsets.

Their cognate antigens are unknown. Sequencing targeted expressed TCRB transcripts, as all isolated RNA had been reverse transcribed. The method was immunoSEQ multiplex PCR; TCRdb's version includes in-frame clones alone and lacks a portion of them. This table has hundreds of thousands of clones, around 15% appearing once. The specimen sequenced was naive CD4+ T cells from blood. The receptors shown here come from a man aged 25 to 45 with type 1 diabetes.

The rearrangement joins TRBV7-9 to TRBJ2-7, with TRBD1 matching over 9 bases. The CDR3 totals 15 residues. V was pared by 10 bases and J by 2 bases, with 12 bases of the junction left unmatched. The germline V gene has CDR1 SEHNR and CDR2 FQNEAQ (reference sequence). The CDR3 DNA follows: TGTGCCATCACTAATAGGACAGGGGAGACCTACGAGCAGTACTTC. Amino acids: CAITNRTGETYEQYF.

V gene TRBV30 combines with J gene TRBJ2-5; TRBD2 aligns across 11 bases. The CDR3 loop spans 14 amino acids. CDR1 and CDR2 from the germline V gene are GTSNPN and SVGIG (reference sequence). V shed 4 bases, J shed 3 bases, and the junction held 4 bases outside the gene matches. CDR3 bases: TGTGCCTGGACTACGGGACTAGCGGAAGAGACCCAGTACTTC. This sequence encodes CAWTTGLAEETQYF.

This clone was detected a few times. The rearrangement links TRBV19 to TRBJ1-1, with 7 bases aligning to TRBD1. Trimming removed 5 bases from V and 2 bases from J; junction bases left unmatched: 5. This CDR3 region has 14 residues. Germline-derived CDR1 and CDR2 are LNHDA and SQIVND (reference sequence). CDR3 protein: CASSPQGGNTEAFF. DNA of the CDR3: TGTGCCAGTAGTCCCCAGGGGGGCAACACTGAAGCTTTCTTT.

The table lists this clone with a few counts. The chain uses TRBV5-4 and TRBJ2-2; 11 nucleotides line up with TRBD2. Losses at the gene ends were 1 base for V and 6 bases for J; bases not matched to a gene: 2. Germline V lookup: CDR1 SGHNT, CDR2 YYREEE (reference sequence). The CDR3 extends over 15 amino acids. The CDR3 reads CASSLQLAGAGELFF. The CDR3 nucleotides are TGTGCCAGCAGCTTGCAACTAGCGGGAGCCGGGGAGCTGTTTTTT. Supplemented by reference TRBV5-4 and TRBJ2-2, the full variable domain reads ETGVTQSPTHLIKTRGQQVTLRCSSQSGHNTVSWYQQALGQGPQFIFQYYREEENGRGNFPPRFSGLQFPNYSSELNVNALELDDSALYLCASSLQLAGAGELFFGEGSRLTVL.

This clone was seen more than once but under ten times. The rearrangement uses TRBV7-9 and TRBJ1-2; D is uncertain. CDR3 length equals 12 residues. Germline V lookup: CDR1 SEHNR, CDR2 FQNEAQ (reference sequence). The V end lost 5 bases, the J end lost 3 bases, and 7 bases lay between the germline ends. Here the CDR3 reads CASSELHYGYTF. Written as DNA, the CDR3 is TGTGCCAGCAGCGAACTTCACTATGGCTACACCTTC.

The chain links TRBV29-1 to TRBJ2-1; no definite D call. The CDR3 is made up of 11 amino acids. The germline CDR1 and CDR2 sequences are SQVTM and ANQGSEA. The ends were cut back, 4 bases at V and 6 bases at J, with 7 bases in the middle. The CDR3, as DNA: TGCAGCGTTGCTGGGCTCAATGAGCAGTTCTTC. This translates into CSVAGLNEQFF.

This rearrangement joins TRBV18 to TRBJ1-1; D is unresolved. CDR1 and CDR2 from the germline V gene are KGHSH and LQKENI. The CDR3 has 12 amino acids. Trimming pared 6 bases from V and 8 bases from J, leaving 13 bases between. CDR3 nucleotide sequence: TGTGCCAGCTCCCCGGTACCGGGAGAAGCTTTCTTT. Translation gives CASSPVPGEAFF. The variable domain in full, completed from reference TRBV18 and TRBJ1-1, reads NAGVMQNPRHLVRRRGQEARLRCSPMKGHSHVYWYRQLPEEGLKFMVYLQKENIIDESGMPKERFSAEFPKEGPSILRIQQVVRGDSAAYFCASSPVPGEAFFGQGTRLTVV.

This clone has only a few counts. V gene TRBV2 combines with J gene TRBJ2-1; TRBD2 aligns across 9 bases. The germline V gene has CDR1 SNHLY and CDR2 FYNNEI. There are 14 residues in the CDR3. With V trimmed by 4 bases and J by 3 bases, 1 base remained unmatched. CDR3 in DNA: TGTGCCAGCAGTGGAGCGGGAGGCTACAATGAGCAGTTCTTC. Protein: CASSGAGGYNEQFF.

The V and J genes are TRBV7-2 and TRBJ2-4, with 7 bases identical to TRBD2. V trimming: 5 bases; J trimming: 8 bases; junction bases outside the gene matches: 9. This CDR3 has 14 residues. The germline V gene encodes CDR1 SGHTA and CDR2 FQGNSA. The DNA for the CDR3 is TGTGCCAGCAGCGTACGGACTAGAGGCGACATTCAGTACTTC. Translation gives CASSVRTRGDIQYF.

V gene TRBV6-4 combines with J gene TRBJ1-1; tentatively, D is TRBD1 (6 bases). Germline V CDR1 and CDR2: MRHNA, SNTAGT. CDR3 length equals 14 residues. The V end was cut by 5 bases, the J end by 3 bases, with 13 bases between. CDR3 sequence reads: CASSLEQGHTEAFF. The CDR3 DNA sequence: TGTGCCAGCAGTTTGGAGCAGGGGCACACTGAAGCTTTCTTT.

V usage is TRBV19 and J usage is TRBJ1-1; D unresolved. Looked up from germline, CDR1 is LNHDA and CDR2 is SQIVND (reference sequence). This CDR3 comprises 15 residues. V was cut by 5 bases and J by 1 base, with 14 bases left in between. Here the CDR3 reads CASSPGSAGNTEAFF. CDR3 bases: TGTGCCAGTAGTCCGGGGTCCGCGGGGAACACTGAAGCTTTCTTT.

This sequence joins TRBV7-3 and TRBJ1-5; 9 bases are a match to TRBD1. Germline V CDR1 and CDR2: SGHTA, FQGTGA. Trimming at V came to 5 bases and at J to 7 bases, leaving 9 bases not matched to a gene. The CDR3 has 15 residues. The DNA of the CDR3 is TGTGCCAGCAGCCCTACAGGGGGCAACGAACAGCCCCAGCATTTT. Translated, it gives CASSPTGGNEQPQHF. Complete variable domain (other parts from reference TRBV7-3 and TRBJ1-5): GAGVSQTPSNKVTEKGKYVELRCDPISGHTALYWYRQSLGQGPEFLIYFQGTGAADDSGLPNDRFFAVRPEGSVSTLKIQRTERGDSAVYLCASSPTGGNEQPQHFGDGTRLSIL.

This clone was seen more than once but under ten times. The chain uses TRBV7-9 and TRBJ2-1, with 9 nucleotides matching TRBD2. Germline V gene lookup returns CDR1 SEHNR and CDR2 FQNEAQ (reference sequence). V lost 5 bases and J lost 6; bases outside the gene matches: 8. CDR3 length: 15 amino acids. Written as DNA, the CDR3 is TGTGCCAGCAGCATGCCGGGACTAGCCGCCAATGAGCAGTTCTTC. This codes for CASSMPGLAANEQFF.

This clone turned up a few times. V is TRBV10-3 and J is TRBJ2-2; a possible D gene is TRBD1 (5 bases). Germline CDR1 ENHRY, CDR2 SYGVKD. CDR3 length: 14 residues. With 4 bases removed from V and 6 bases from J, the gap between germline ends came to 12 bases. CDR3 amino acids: CAISVDSLSGELFF. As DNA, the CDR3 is TGTGCCATCAGTGTAGACAGTCTCTCCGGGGAGCTGTTTTTT.

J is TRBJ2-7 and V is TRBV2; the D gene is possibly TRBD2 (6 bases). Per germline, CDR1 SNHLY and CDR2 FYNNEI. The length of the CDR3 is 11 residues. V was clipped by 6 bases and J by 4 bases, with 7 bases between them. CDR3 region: CASSREYEQYF. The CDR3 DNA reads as TGTGCCAGCAGCCGGGAGTACGAGCAGTACTTC.

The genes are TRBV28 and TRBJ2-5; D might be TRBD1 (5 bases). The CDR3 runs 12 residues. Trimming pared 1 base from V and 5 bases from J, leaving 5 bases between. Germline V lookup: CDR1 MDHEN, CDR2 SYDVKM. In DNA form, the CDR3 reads TGTGCCAGCAGTTTATCAGGGGAGACCCAGTACTTC. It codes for CASSLSGETQYF.

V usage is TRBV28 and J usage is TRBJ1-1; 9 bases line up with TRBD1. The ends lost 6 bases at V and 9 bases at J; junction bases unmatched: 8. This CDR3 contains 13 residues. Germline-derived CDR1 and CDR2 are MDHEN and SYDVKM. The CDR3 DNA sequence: TGTGCCAGCAGCCCCGGGACAGGGACAAAAGCTTTCTTT. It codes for CASSPGTGTKAFF.

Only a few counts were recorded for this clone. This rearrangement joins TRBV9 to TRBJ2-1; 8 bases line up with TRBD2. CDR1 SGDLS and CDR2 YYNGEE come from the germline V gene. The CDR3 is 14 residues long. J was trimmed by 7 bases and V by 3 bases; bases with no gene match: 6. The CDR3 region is CASSARERGNEQFF. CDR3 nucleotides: TGTGCCAGCAGCGCCCGGGAGCGGGGGAATGAGCAGTTCTTC.

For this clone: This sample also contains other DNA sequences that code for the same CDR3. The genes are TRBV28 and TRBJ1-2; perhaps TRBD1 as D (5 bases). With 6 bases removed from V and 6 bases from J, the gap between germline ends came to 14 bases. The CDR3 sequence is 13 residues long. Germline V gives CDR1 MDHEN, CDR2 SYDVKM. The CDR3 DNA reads TGTGCCAGCAGCCTGGGCAGGGAAGATGGCTACACCTTC. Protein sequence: CASSLGREDGYTF.

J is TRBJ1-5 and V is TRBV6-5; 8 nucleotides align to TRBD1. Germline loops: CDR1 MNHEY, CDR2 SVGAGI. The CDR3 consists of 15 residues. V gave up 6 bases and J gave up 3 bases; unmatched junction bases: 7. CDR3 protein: CASRRRDRPNQPQHF. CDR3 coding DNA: TGTGCCAGCAGGCGCCGGGACAGGCCCAATCAGCCCCAGCATTTT.

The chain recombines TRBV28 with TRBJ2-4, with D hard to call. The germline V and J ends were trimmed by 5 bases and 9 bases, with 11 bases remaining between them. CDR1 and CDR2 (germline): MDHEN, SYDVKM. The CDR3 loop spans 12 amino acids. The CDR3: CASSRTDAIQYF. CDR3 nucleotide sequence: TGTGCCAGCAGTCGTACAGACGCCATTCAGTACTTC.

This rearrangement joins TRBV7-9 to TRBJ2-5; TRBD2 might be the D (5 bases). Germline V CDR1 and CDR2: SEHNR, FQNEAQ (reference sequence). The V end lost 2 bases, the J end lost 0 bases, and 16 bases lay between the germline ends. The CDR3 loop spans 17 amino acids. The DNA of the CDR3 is TGTGCCAGCAGCTTAATGGGAGCGGAGCTGTACCAAGAGACCCAGTACTTC. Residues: CASSLMGAELYQETQYF.

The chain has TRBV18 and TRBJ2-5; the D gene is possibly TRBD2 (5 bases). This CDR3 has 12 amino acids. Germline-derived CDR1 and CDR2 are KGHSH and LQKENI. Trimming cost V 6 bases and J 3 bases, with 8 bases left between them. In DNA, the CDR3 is TGTGCCAGCTCCCGGGGAGAAGAGACCCAGTACTTC. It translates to CASSRGEETQYF.

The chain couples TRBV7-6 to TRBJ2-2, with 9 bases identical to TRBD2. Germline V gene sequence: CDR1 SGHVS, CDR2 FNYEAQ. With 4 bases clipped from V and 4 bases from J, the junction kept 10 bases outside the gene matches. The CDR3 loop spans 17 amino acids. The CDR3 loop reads CASSSKAGGPGTGELFF. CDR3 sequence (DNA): TGTGCCAGCAGCTCCAAGGCGGGAGGGCCGGGCACCGGGGAGCTGTTTTTT.

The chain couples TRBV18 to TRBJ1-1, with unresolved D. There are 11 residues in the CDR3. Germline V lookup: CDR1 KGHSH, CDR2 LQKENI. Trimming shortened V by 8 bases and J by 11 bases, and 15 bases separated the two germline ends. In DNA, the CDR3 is TGTGCCAGCCCGCTTGGAGCACGGGCTTTCTTT. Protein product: CASPLGARAFF.

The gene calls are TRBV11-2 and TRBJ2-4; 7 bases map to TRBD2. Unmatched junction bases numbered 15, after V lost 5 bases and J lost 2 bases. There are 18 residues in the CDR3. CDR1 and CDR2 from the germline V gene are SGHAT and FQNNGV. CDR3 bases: TGTGCCAGCAGCCGACCCCGAGGCGGGAGTGGATCCAAAAACATTCAGTACTTC. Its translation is CASSRPRGGSGSKNIQYF.

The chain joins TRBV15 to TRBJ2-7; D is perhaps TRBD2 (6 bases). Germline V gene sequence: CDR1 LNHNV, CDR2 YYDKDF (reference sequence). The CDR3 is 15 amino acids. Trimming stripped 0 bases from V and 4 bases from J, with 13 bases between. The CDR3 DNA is TGTGCCACCAGCAGAGATCCCGGGACTCTGTACGAGCAGTACTTC. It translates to CATSRDPGTLYEQYF.